This TCR beta chain was captured in a study of Ad26.COV2.S vaccination and SARS-CoV-2 variants. Germline V gene data show CDR1 as GTSNPN and CDR2 as SVGIG (reference sequence). V was clipped by 1 base and J by 8 bases, with 15 bases between them. The CDR3 extends over 14 amino acids. TCRdb's table, derived via immunoSEQ multiplex PCR, lists solely in-frame clones and lacks some. The repertoire includes 500,000 or so clones, 87% of them detected once, and roughly 12% sits in the top ten. As for treatment: roughly 19 received Ad26.COV2.S at low or high dose, single or two shots; about 5 received placebo; per-sample allocation not given. Samples came from day 63 after the first vaccine or placebo injection.

This clonotype originated in a person aged 18 to 65 who received the Ad26.COV2.S COVID-19 vaccine or a placebo. The chain joins TRBV30 to TRBJ1-3; D gene uncertain. This sample comprised peripheral blood, obtained in a trial of Ad26.COV2.S vaccine versus placebo. CDR3 coding DNA: TGTGCCTGGAGTGATTGGAGCAGGTCGGACACCATATATTTT. Translating it yields CAWSDWSRSDTIYF.